These 5 T cell receptor beta chains were all obtained from the same sample, sequenced in a study of early T cells in non-severe SARS-CoV-2 infection. TCRdb independently ran MiXCR on the 5' RACE reads; one entry per CDR3 protein. The data contain 65,000 to 95,000 distinct CDR3 sequences, 7.5% to 10% of them singletons. The sequencing input was whole blood. All receptors come from an adult who was a healthcare worker with PCR-confirmed SARS-CoV-2 infection or an uninfected control (not recorded which).

This clonotype occurred many times. The rearrangement links TRBV6-2 or TRBV6-3 to TRBJ2-2; D is ambiguous. CDR3 size: 13 residues. The V end lost 5 bases, the J end lost 7 bases, and 11 bases lay between the germline ends. Germline V gene lookup returns CDR1 MNHEY and CDR2 SVGEGT. CDR3 coding DNA: TGTGCCAGCAGTATACAGTCGGACGGGGAGCTGTTTTTT. Translated, it gives CASSIQSDGELFF.

This clonotype was detected many times. The rearrangement uses TRBV20-1 and TRBJ2-7, with 11 bases lining up with TRBD2. Unmatched junction bases numbered 7, after V lost 4 bases and J lost 2 bases. CDR1 DFQATT and CDR2 SNEGSKA come from the germline V gene (reference sequence). This CDR3 has 15 amino acids. CDR3 sequence (DNA): TGCAGTGCTACCCGACTTAGCGGGAGGGCCTACGAGCAGTACTTC. Protein sequence: CSATRLSGRAYEQYF.

The gene calls are TRBV28 and TRBJ2-7; 11 nucleotides align to TRBD2. V trimming: 3 bases; J trimming: 3 bases; junction bases outside the gene matches: 10. The germline CDR1 and CDR2 sequences are MDHEN and SYDVKM. The CDR3 is 17 amino acids. The CDR3 loop reads CASSLPPGTSGHYEQYF. The CDR3 nucleotides are TGTGCCAGCAGTTTGCCTCCCGGGACTAGCGGACACTACGAGCAGTACTTC.

There are many counts of this clonotype. The V and J genes are TRBV30 and TRBJ2-3; D perhaps matches TRBD2 (6 bases). Germline V CDR1 and CDR2: GTSNPN, SVGIG (reference sequence). V lost 1 base and J 4 bases, leaving 12 bases between the germline ends. This CDR3 comprises 14 residues. The CDR3 nucleotides are TGTGCCTGGAGTGAGGTTGGGACTTCAGATACGCAGTATTTT. Protein: CAWSEVGTSDTQYF.

The sample holds many counts of this clonotype. V is TRBV7-8 and J is TRBJ2-5; 7 bases map to TRBD2. J was trimmed by 1 base and V by 5 bases; bases with no gene match: 13. The V gene's germline CDR1 is SGHVS and CDR2 FQNEAQ. CDR3 size: 17 residues. The CDR3 sequence is CASSRAGWSGVQETQYF. The CDR3 nucleotides read TGTGCCAGCAGCCGAGCGGGATGGTCCGGCGTCCAAGAGACCCAGTACTTC.